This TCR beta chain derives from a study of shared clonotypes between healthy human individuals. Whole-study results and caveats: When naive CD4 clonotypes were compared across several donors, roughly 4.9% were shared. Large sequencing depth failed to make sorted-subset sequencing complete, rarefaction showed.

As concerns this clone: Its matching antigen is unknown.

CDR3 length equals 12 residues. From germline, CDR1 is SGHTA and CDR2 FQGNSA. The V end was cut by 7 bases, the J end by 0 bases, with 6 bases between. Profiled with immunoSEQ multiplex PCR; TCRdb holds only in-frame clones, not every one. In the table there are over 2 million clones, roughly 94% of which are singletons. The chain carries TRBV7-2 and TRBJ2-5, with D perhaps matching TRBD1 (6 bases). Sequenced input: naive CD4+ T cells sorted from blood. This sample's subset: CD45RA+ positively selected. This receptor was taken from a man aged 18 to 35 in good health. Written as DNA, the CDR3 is TGTGCCAGCAACAGGGACCAAGAGACCCAGTACTTC. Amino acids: CASNRDQETQYF.